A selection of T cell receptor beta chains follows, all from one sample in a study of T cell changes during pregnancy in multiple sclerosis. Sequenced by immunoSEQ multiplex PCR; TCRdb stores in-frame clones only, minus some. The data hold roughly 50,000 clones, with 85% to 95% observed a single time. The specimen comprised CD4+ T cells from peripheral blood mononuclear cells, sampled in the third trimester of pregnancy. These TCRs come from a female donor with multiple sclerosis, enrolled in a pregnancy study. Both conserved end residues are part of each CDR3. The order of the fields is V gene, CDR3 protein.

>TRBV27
CASSLQAARGYEQYF
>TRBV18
CASSPRLGPSGNTIYF
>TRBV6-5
CASSLRTAGGPLHF
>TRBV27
CASSLQGRIDEQYF
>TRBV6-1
CASSEAKGRGVETQYF
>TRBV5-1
CASSLSGAGGYTF
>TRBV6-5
CARSSRDPSYEQYF
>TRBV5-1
CASSLEGAGSGETQYF
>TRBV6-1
CASSEGDRRLSYEQYF
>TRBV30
CAWGQGRFYEQYF
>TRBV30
CAWSARGTYEQYF
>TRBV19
CASSFRGLNGYTF
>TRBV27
CASSLRDRGHEQYF
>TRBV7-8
CASSLDGTGVAGNTEAFF